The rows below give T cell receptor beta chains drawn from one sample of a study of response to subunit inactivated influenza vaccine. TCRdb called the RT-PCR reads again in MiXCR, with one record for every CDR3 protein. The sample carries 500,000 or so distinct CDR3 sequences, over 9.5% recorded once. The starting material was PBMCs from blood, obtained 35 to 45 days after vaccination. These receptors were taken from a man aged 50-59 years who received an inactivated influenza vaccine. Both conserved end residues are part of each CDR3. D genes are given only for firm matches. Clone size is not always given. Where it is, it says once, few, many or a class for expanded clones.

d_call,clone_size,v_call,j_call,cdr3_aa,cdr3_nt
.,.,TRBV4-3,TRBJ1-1,CASSQVSTMNTEAFF,TGCGCCAGCAGCCAAGTGTCCACGATGAACACTGAAGCTTTCTTT
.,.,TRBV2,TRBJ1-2,CASSPDSSGAGGYTF,TGTGCCAGCAGTCCGGACAGCTCGGGAGCGGGGGGCTACACCTTC
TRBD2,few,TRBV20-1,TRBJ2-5,CSASPSGGYQETQYF,TGCAGTGCTAGTCCTAGCGGGGGGTACCAAGAGACCCAGTACTTC
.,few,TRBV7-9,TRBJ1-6,CASSLRDTGAPLHF,TGTGCCAGCAGCTTACGAGATACGGGGGCACCCCTCCACTTT
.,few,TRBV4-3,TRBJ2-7,CASSQDVQAYEQYF,TGCGCCAGCAGCCAAGATGTACAGGCCTACGAGCAGTACTTC
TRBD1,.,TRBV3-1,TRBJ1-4,CASSQSDRPFGEKLFF,TGTGCCAGCAGCCAATCGGACAGGCCGTTTGGGGAAAAACTGTTTTTT
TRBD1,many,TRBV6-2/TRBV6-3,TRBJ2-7,CASSVGQLLYEQYF,TGTGCCAGCAGTGTGGGACAGTTACTCTACGAGCAGTACTTC
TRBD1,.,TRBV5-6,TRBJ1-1,CASSFSGTGNVNTEAFF,TGTGCCAGCAGCTTCTCGGGGACAGGGAACGTGAACACTGAAGCTTTCTTT
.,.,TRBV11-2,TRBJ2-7,CASSWEGERDEQYF,TGTGCCAGCAGCTGGGAGGGGGAGAGGGACGAGCAGTACTTC
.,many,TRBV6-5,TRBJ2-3,CASSYSGGTDTQYF,TGTGCCAGCAGTTATTCAGGGGGCACAGATACGCAGTATTTT
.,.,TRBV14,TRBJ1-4,CASSQGGLNEKLFF,TGTGCCAGCAGCCAAGGGGGTCTTAATGAAAAACTGTTTTTT
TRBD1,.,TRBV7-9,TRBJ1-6,CASSLQGAVNSPLHF,TGTGCCAGCAGCTTACAGGGGGCGGTCAATTCACCCCTCCACTTT
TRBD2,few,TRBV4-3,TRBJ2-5,CASSPRTWTSGSPETQYF,TGCGCCAGCAGCCCCCGAACCTGGACTAGCGGGAGTCCAGAGACCCAGTACTTC
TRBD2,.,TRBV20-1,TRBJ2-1,CSARRGGSREQFF,TGCAGTGCGCGACGGGGGGGCTCCCGTGAGCAGTTCTTC
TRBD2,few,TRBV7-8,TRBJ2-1,CASSFSGGTYNEQFF,TGTGCCAGCAGCTTTAGCGGGGGAACTTACAATGAGCAGTTCTTC
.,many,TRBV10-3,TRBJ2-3,CAISPQGQDTQYF,TGTGCCATCAGTCCCCAGGGGCAGGATACGCAGTATTTT
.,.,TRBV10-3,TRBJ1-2,CAISGRQGYYGYTF,TGTGCCATCAGTGGGAGGCAGGGATACTATGGCTACACCTTC
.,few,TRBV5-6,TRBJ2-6,CASRTASGANVLTF,TGTGCCAGCAGGACAGCCTCTGGGGCCAACGTCCTGACTTTC
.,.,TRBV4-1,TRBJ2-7,CASSHPSSYEQYF,TGCGCCAGCAGCCATCCGAGCTCCTACGAGCAGTACTTC
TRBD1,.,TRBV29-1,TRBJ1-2,CSVLRDRGEGYTF,TGCAGCGTCTTACGAGACAGGGGGGAGGGCTACACCTTC
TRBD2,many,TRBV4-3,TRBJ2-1,CASSQRTSGYNEQFF,TGCGCCAGCAGCCAAAGGACTAGCGGTTACAATGAGCAGTTCTTC
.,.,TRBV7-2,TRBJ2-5,CASSLVSARGKETQYF,TGTGCCAGCAGCTTGGTTAGCGCCAGGGGAAAAGAGACCCAGTACTTC
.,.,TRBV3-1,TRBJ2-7,CASSQDAGKSADEQYF,TGTGCCAGCAGCCAAGATGCGGGGAAATCCGCCGACGAGCAGTACTTC
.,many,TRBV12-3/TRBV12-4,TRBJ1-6,CASSDQESSPLHF,TGTGCCAGCAGTGACCAGGAGTCGTCACCCCTCCACTTT
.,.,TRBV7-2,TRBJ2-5,CASSLGFPGQETQYF,TGTGCCAGCAGCTTAGGGTTCCCTGGGCAAGAGACCCAGTACTTC
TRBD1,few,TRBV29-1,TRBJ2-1,CSVERGQAMFYNEQFF,TGCAGCGTTGAGAGAGGACAGGCCATGTTCTACAATGAGCAGTTCTTC
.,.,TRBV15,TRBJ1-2,CATSPGPSGYTF,TGTGCCACCAGCCCGGGACCGAGCGGCTACACCTTC
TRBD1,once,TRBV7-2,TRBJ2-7,CASSSSGTGWYEQYF,TGTGCCAGCAGCTCCTCCGGGACAGGGTGGTACGAGCAGTACTTC
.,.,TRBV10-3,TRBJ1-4,CAISEKHGYNEKLFF,TGTGCCATCAGTGAGAAGCACGGCTATAATGAAAAACTGTTTTTT
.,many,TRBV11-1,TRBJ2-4,CASSPRSYIQYF,TGTGCCAGCAGCCCAAGATCGTACATTCAGTACTTC